This T cell receptor beta chain was recovered during a study of blood T cell repertoires in COVID-19. In the study overall: Sites across the United States, Italy and Spain contributed samples from acute and convalescent COVID-19. Nucleic acid was either cDNA or gDNA, and it came from T cells, B-cell-depleted T cells, or PBMCs.

As originally analysed: Estimates of nucleated cell counts were drawn from the amplification of reference gene primers. Sequenced by immunoSEQ multiplex PCR; TCRdb stores in-frame clones only, minus some. V and J calls and clone size are given by that table; D and trimming were obtained from the DNA. The sample shows 70,000 or so clones, 85% to 90% of them seen only once. Germline V gives CDR1 LGHDT, CDR2 YNNKEL (reference sequence). The CDR3 is 16 amino acids. Trimming removed 3 bases from V and 5 bases from J; junction bases left unmatched: 9. The TCR was taken from a human donor in a cohort sampled during active COVID-19. The sequenced sample was peripheral blood. V and J are TRBV3-1 (or the pseudogene TRBV3-2) and TRBJ2-5, with 10 bases that match TRBD2. The CDR3 DNA reads as TGTGCCAGCAGCCAGGCCCTAGCGGGAGTAAGGGAGACCCAGTACTTC. The encoded protein is CASSQALAGVRETQYF.